Listed below are T cell receptor beta chains from one sample, sequenced in a study of response to subunit inactivated influenza vaccine. TCRdb analysed the RT-PCR reads with MiXCR anew, one entry per CDR3 protein. The sample lists around 570,000 distinct CDR3 sequences, 11% occurring once. Another study also made use of these data, one on T cells expressing NK-cell markers.

The sequenced sample was PBMCs from blood, obtained on the day of vaccination. These receptors were obtained from a man aged 50-60 years who received an inactivated influenza vaccine. The CDR3 runs from the conserved cysteine through the conserved F or W. A D gene is named only where the DNA matches it firmly. Only part of the rows carry a size: once, few, many, or a class if the clone is expanded.

v_gene	j_gene	abundance	d_gene	CDR3nt	CDR3aa
TRBV24-1	TRBJ2-3	many	TRBD2	TGTGCCACCAGTGACCCGACACCTAGCGGGGGGGCCACAGATACGCAGTATTTT	CATSDPTPSGGATDTQYF
TRBV28	TRBJ1-3	many	-	TGTGCCAGCATGGAGTGGTCGGGCAGGGAGGGAAACACCATATATTTT	CASMEWSGREGNTIYF
TRBV5-1	TRBJ2-2	many	-	TGCGCCAGCAGCTTGTTTGACACCGGGGAGCTGTTTTTT	CASSLFDTGELFF
TRBV4-2	TRBJ2-7	few	-	TGTGCCAGCAGCCAAGGCCAGGGGTTAGAGCAGTACTTC	CASSQGQGLEQYF
TRBV18	TRBJ2-6	-	-	TGTGCCAGCTCACCACCGTTTGGGGGAGATGGGGCCAACGTCCTGCCTTTC	CASSPPFGGDGANVLPF
TRBV27	TRBJ2-2	many	TRBD2	TGTGCCAGCAGCATAGCGGGGGGTAACACCGGGGAGCTGTTTTTT	CASSIAGGNTGELFF
TRBV6-1	TRBJ1-1	-	-	TGTGCCAGCAGTGAAGCCGGGGGGGGAATCCGAGCTTTCTTT	CASSEAGGGIRAFF
TRBV20-1	TRBJ1-6	-	-	TGCAGTGCTAGAGGGGGGGCCCTTTTTGGTTCACCCCTCCACTTT	CSARGGALFGSPLHF
TRBV20-1	TRBJ2-2	few	-	TGCAGTGCTAGAGCTACAGAACAAAACACCGGGGAGCTGTTTTTT	CSARATEQNTGELFF
TRBV7-3	TRBJ2-5	many	TRBD2	TGTGCCAGCAGCTTATCTTCGGGAGGGCCCGAGACCCAGTACTTC	CASSLSSGGPETQYF
TRBV20-1	TRBJ2-3	-	-	TGCAGTGCTAGGCCTAGGGGTGGAATCACAGATACGCAGTATTTT	CSARPRGGITDTQYF
TRBV18	TRBJ2-7	-	TRBD1	TGTGCCAGCTCACCGAAGGACAGGGCAGCCTACGAGCAGTACTTC	CASSPKDRAAYEQYF
TRBV25-1	TRBJ2-7	few	TRBD2	TGTGCCAGCAGTGAAATTGGCGGGAGTATCTACGAGCAGTACTTC	CASSEIGGSIYEQYF
TRBV6-2/TRBV6-3	TRBJ2-2	many	-	TGTGCCGCAAGGAGGGGTTTCACCGGGGAGCTGTTTTTT	CAARRGFTGELFF
TRBV5-8	TRBJ2-5	-	TRBD1	TGTGCCAGCAGGCGACTTAGGACAGGACAAGAGACCCAGTACTTC	CASRRLRTGQETQYF
TRBV4-3	TRBJ2-7	-	-	TGCGCCAGCAGCCGAGAGACCCCCGGGCCCTACGAGCAGTACTTC	CASSRETPGPYEQYF
TRBV7-2	TRBJ2-7	-	TRBD2	TGTGCCAGCAGCCGTGGGTTAGCGGGGGACCAAGAGGACGAGCAGTACTTC	CASSRGLAGDQEDEQYF
TRBV7-9	TRBJ2-7	few	TRBD1	TGTGCCAGCAATGGACAGGCGACGGGCGAGCAGTACTTC	CASNGQATGEQYF
TRBV7-9	TRBJ2-5	few	TRBD2	TGTGCCAGCAGCTCCGGACTAGCGGGGGTTCAAGAGACCCAGTACTTC	CASSSGLAGVQETQYF
TRBV5-1	TRBJ2-1	-	TRBD2	TGCGCCAGCAGCTTGGGGACTAGCGGGATTTTTGAGCAGTTCTTC	CASSLGTSGIFEQFF
TRBV11-2	TRBJ2-1	-	-	TGTGCCAGCAGCTCCTCACAAACTTCAGGGTTCTCCTACAATGAGCAGTTCTTC	CASSSSQTSGFSYNEQFF
TRBV7-9	TRBJ2-7	-	-	TGTGCCAGCAGTTTCTTCCCCGGCAGGGCCTACGAGCAGTACTTC	CASSFFPGRAYEQYF
TRBV9	TRBJ2-2	many	-	TGTGCCAGCAGCGTCCAGGGGGGGAACACCGGGGAGCTGTTTTTT	CASSVQGGNTGELFF
TRBV12-3/TRBV12-4	TRBJ1-6	-	TRBD1	TGTGCCAGCAGTTTGGGACAGGCCTCCCTGCCCCTCCACTTT	CASSLGQASLPLHF
TRBV6-2/TRBV6-3	TRBJ2-2	few	TRBD1	TGTGCCAGCAGTTCCCTACAGGGGAACGGGGAGCTGTTTTTT	CASSSLQGNGELFF
TRBV29-1	TRBJ2-3	few	TRBD1	TGCAGCGTTGCCGGACAGGGGGCATCAGATACGCAGTATTTT	CSVAGQGASDTQYF
TRBV28	TRBJ2-5	-	TRBD2	TGTGCCAGCACCAAACCAGGACTAGCGGGAGTGGAGACCCAGTACTTC	CASTKPGLAGVETQYF
TRBV18	TRBJ1-1	-	-	TGTGCCAGCTCACCAGATATGAGGGCCGGAGCTTTCTTT	CASSPDMRAGAFF
TRBV20-1	TRBJ1-4	few	-	TGCAGTGTTCCCCTGGCAGGGAGGGGTGAAAAACTGTTTTTT	CSVPLAGRGEKLFF
TRBV20-1	TRBJ2-1	few	TRBD2	TGCAGTGCTAGGGTGGCTAGCGGGGGCCAGTTCTTC	CSARVASGGQFF
TRBV4-1	TRBJ2-3	few	TRBD2	TGCGCCAGCAGCCAAGCGTACCTAGCGGCAGACACAGATACGCAGTATTTT	CASSQAYLAADTDTQYF
TRBV7-2	TRBJ2-7	many	-	TGTGCCAGCAGCGCGAACCCCTCCTACGAGCAGTACTTC	CASSANPSYEQYF
TRBV5-1	TRBJ2-3	many	-	TGCGCCAGCAGCTTGACAGGGATAATGCCAGATACGCAGTATTTT	CASSLTGIMPDTQYF
TRBV6-2/TRBV6-3	TRBJ2-7	few	-	TGTGCCAGCACCCCTTACGGGCGCGGGCCCTACGAGCAGTACTTC	CASTPYGRGPYEQYF
TRBV7-4	TRBJ2-1	-	TRBD2	TGTGCCAGCAGCCTACGACTAGGTAGCGGGGGCTTATCCTACAATGAGCAGTTCTTC	CASSLRLGSGGLSYNEQFF
TRBV7-2	TRBJ2-2	many	-	TGTGCCAGCAGCTTAGAGCGGATGGGTTTGGTGGCCGGGGAGCTGTTTTTT	CASSLERMGLVAGELFF
TRBV20-1	TRBJ2-1	few	-	TGCAGTGCTAGACCTCCTCGGGGTAATGAGCAGTTCTTC	CSARPPRGNEQFF
TRBV27	TRBJ2-2	-	-	TGTGCCAGCGGCGTCGGTTGGGTCACCGGGGAGCTGTTTTTT	CASGVGWVTGELFF
TRBV5-1	TRBJ2-7	many	TRBD2	TGCGCCAGCAGCCTAACTAGCGGGAACTCCTACGAGCAGTACTTC	CASSLTSGNSYEQYF
TRBV5-1	TRBJ2-5	few	-	TGCGCCAGCAGCTTTCCCTTGGCGGACCAAGAGACCCAGTACTTC	CASSFPLADQETQYF
TRBV20-1	TRBJ2-1	-	-	TGCAGTGCTAGAGCAGTGGGGGGGCGGAATGAGCAGTTCTTC	CSARAVGGRNEQFF
TRBV27	TRBJ2-5	few	-	TGTGCCAGCAGTTTACGTTTCGGGCGAGGACAAGAGACCCAGTACTTC	CASSLRFGRGQETQYF
TRBV20-1	TRBJ1-6	many	-	TGCAGTGCTAGAGGCATGGGGCCATATAATTCACCCCTCCACTTT	CSARGMGPYNSPLHF
TRBV25-1	TRBJ2-3	-	TRBD2	TGTGCCAGCAGTGAATTAGGCCTAGCGGAAGAGGATACGCAGTATTTT	CASSELGLAEEDTQYF
TRBV5-6	TRBJ1-1	-	-	TGTGCCAGCAGCTTGGCCAGCGGTACTGAAGCTTTCTTT	CASSLASGTEAFF
TRBV20-1	TRBJ2-5	-	-	TGCAGTGCTAGAGATGGGGGGCAAGAGACCCAGTACTTC	CSARDGGQETQYF
TRBV18	TRBJ1-4	-	-	TGTGCCAGCTCACCGGAACCCCCAAATGTAAATGAAAAACTGTTTTTT	CASSPEPPNVNEKLFF
TRBV7-9	TRBJ1-6	few	TRBD1	TGTGCCAGCAGCTTCGGAAACAGGGGTCCTAATTCACCCCTCCACTTT	CASSFGNRGPNSPLHF
TRBV27	TRBJ2-7	-	TRBD2	TGTGCCAGCCGGACTAGCGGGAGTTTGGGGGTATTCTACGAGCAGTACTTC	CASRTSGSLGVFYEQYF
TRBV5-1	TRBJ2-4	few	-	TGCGCCAGCAGCCCGCTAGGGGGAGCGGAAAACATTCAGTACTTC	CASSPLGGAENIQYF
TRBV3-1	TRBJ2-7	-	-	TGTGCCAGCAGCCAAGGGGCGGTTTCCGCCTACGAGCAGTACTTC	CASSQGAVSAYEQYF
TRBV4-2	TRBJ2-2	many	-	TGTGCCAGCAGCCTACTATTAACCGGGGAGCTGTTTTTT	CASSLLLTGELFF
TRBV4-1	TRBJ1-4	-	-	TGCGCCAGCAGCCAAGACAGCCGTGCAACTAATGAAAAACTGTTTTTT	CASSQDSRATNEKLFF
TRBV6-2/TRBV6-3	TRBJ2-2	-	-	TGTGCCAGCAGCCCTGGGACGCCCGAGAACACCGGGGAGCTGTTTTTT	CASSPGTPENTGELFF
TRBV5-1	TRBJ1-2	-	-	TGCGCCAGCAGCTTGGATCCTCTCGGAGATACCGGCTACACCTTC	CASSLDPLGDTGYTF
TRBV12-3/TRBV12-4	TRBJ1-1	-	-	TGTGCCAGCAGTTATCGCTGGGGCACTGAAGCTTTCTTT	CASSYRWGTEAFF
TRBV4-3	TRBJ1-2	-	-	TGCGCCAGCAGCCAAGAGCGGATCCGGAACTATGGCTACACCTTC	CASSQERIRNYGYTF
TRBV7-6	TRBJ2-5	-	TRBD1	TGTGCCAGCAGCTCAGGGGTGGGACAGGGCATTGCGGAGACCCAGTACTTC	CASSSGVGQGIAETQYF
TRBV9	TRBJ2-7	many	TRBD1	TGTGCCAGCAGCGCGGACAGGGGATCCTACGAGCAGTACTTC	CASSADRGSYEQYF